This passage covers 28 T cell receptor beta chains from one sample sequenced in a study of shared clonotypes between healthy human individuals (dated by TCRdb to 2019 to 2021). Receptor libraries were prepared by the immunoSEQ multiplex PCR assay. In its TCRdb copy, this immuneACCESS table keeps in-frame sequences only and misses some clones. Where compared with another copy, unresolved V genes explain less than half of these, and the others have no known cause. Here the sample has some 1.4 million clones; roughly 96% occur a single time. The ten largest clones take up more than 0.9% of the sample. Sequencing used naive CD4+ T cells sorted from blood. The cell subset or site label here, explained by the study, means: CD45RA+ positively selected. These TCRs come from a man in his thirties or forties in good health.

The rearrangement uses TRBV29-1 and TRBJ2-3; D unclear. Germline V gene lookup returns CDR1 SQVTM and CDR2 ANQGSEA. With 6 bases removed from V and 4 bases from J, the gap between germline ends came to 11 bases. This CDR3 is built from 12 residues. The CDR3: CSVRYGADTQYF. For the CDR3, the DNA is TGCAGCGTGAGGTATGGCGCAGATACGCAGTATTTT.

This chain connects TRBV19 to TRBJ1-4; the D is unclear. Germline values: CDR1 LNHDA, CDR2 SQIVND (reference sequence). CDR3 length equals 14 residues. Trimming removed 5 bases at V and 3 bases at J, with 10 bases between. The CDR3 is CASSRRRSNEKLFF. DNA of the CDR3: TGTGCCAGTAGTCGGCGGCGGTCTAATGAAAAACTGTTTTTT.

This clone was recorded once. The rearrangement uses TRBV15 and TRBJ1-5; D is unclear. This CDR3 contains 12 residues. V dropped 5 bases and J dropped 6 bases, with 8 bases sitting between them. Germline V gives CDR1 LNHNV, CDR2 YYDKDF (reference sequence). CDR3 amino acids: CATSGFGQPQHF. DNA of the CDR3: TGTGCCACCAGCGGGTTCGGTCAGCCCCAGCATTTT.

This chain links TRBV12-5 with TRBJ2-1; D is possibly TRBD2 (6 bases). V dropped 8 bases and J dropped 2 bases, with 10 bases sitting between them. This CDR3 has 13 residues. Germline CDR1 reads LGHNT; CDR2 reads FRNRAP. CDR3 sequence: CASSGSTYNEQFF. In DNA form, the CDR3 reads TGTGCTAGTAGCGGGTCTACCTACAATGAGCAGTTCTTC.

The rearrangement links TRBV18 to TRBJ1-3, with 10 bases fitting TRBD1. The J segment lost 4 bases and the V segment lost 4 bases, leaving 4 bases of the junction unmatched. CDR3 length: 15 residues. Per the germline V gene, CDR1 is KGHSH and CDR2 is LQKENI. The CDR3 bases are TGTGCCAGCTCACTCGACAGGGGGCCAGGAAACACCATATATTTT. Residues: CASSLDRGPGNTIYF.

The chain recombines TRBV5-4 with TRBJ2-3; tentatively, D is TRBD1 (6 bases). The germline V gene has CDR1 SGHNT and CDR2 YYREEE (reference sequence). Trimming removed 4 bases at V and 2 bases at J, with 11 bases between. CDR3 size: 14 residues. The CDR3 DNA reads as TGTGCCAGCAGCGCCACAGGGCTCACAGATACGCAGTATTTT. This sequence encodes CASSATGLTDTQYF.

CDR3 sequence (DNA): TGTGCCAGCAGAGACCCCTACGAGCAGTACTTC. This codes for CASRDPYEQYF. The rearrangement links TRBV6-1 to TRBJ2-7; D unresolved. CDR1 and CDR2 from the germline V gene are MNHNS and SASEGT. V lost 6 bases, J lost 2 bases, and 5 bases lay in between. The length of the CDR3 is 11 residues.

This rearrangement joins TRBV7-6 to TRBJ2-5; D may be TRBD1 or TRBD2 (6 bases each). This CDR3 is built from 16 residues. Germline V gives CDR1 SGHVS, CDR2 FNYEAQ. V was cut by 6 bases and J by 2 bases, with 19 bases left in between. CDR3 sequence: CASSRAWGAPQETQYF. CDR3 bases: TGTGCCAGCAGTCGGGCGTGGGGGGCCCCACAAGAGACCCAGTACTTC.

The genes are TRBV5-4 and TRBJ2-3; D uncertain. Germline-derived CDR1 and CDR2 are SGHNT and YYREEE (reference sequence). The CDR3 consists of 14 residues. Between the trimmed V and J ends, which lost 3 bases and 1 base, there was a span of 9 bases. The CDR3 coding sequence is TGTGCCAGCAGCTCCCAGCAAGGCACAGATACGCAGTATTTT. Translating gives CASSSQQGTDTQYF.

This chain uses TRBV27 with TRBJ2-3, with TRBD2 as a possible D gene (5 bases). Germline V gene sequence: CDR1 MNHEY, CDR2 SMNVEV (reference sequence). The CDR3 consists of 14 residues. Trimming removed 9 bases at V and 4 bases at J, with 17 bases between. The CDR3 spells CASGRRIGADTQYF. CDR3 sequence (DNA): TGTGCCAGTGGAAGGAGGATTGGGGCAGATACGCAGTATTTT.

Turning to this clone: The sample holds other DNA sequences that translate to the same CDR3. The rearrangement links TRBV18 to TRBJ2-3; D remains ambiguous. Germline V lookup: CDR1 KGHSH, CDR2 LQKENI. This CDR3 comprises 12 residues. Trimming removed 3 bases at V and 4 bases at J, with 5 bases between. In DNA form, the CDR3 reads TGTGCCAGCTCACCGGGCCCAGATACGCAGTATTTT. Protein: CASSPGPDTQYF.

V gene TRBV10-3 combines with J gene TRBJ1-2; no reliable D call. In germline, CDR1 is ENHRY, CDR2 SYGVKD. The CDR3 has 14 residues. V lost 1 base, J lost 6 bases, and 12 bases lay in between. In nucleotides, the CDR3 is TGTGCCATCAGTGAGTTTGAGGGATTCGATGGCTACACCTTC. It codes for CAISEFEGFDGYTF.

This chain's CDR3 is CASRQDTANTGELFF. In DNA, the CDR3 is TGTGCCAGCAGACAGGACACGGCGAACACCGGGGAGCTGTTTTTT. The V call is TRBV7-2, the J call TRBJ2-2, with a tentative D call TRBD1 (5 bases). Germline lookup yields CDR1 SGHTA and CDR2 FQGNSA. There are 15 residues in the CDR3. V lost 6 bases and J lost 0, with 11 bases in between.

The V and J genes are TRBV28 and TRBJ2-2; tentatively, D is TRBD2 (5 bases). This CDR3 is 13 amino acids long. V gave up 7 bases and J gave up 1 base, with 7 bases separating them. Germline CDR1 MDHEN, CDR2 SYDVKM. Here the CDR3 DNA reads TGTGCCAGCATTCGGGAGAACACCGGGGAGCTGTTTTTT. This encodes CASIRENTGELFF.

This chain uses TRBV11-2 with TRBJ1-2; 7 bases line up with TRBD1. The CDR3 runs to 14 residues. After removal of 2 bases from V and 7 bases from J, the junction contained 7 bases not matched to a gene. The V gene's germline CDR1 is SGHAT and CDR2 FQNNGV. The CDR3 spells CASSLSKGAIGYTF. CDR3 DNA sequence: TGTGCCAGCAGCTTAAGTAAGGGGGCGATTGGCTACACCTTC.

This clone was observed a handful of times. This chain connects TRBV16 to TRBJ1-3; D unclear. Trimming took 6 bases from V and 0 from J, leaving 15 bases between them. Germline V gene data show CDR1 as KGHSY and CDR2 as FQNENV. CDR3 length equals 16 residues. CDR3 in amino acids: CASRHLDVNSGNTIYF. In DNA, the CDR3 is TGTGCCAGCAGACATCTAGACGTAAACTCTGGAAACACCATATATTTT.

The chain is built from TRBV2 and TRBJ1-5, with D perhaps TRBD1 (6 bases). Germline V gives CDR1 SNHLY, CDR2 FYNNEI. The V gene lost 6 bases and the J gene lost 1 base, with 13 bases spanning the gap. The length of the CDR3 is 15 residues. Here the CDR3 DNA reads TGTGCCAGCAGCGGGGGGCTCCGAAGCAATCAGCCCCAGCATTTT. Translating it yields CASSGGLRSNQPQHF.

The chain recombines TRBV18 with TRBJ2-5, with D unclear. Per the germline V gene, CDR1 is KGHSH and CDR2 is LQKENI. Deletions cut 0 bases from V and 2 bases from J, with 7 bases between. The CDR3 spans 14 residues. CDR3 sequence: CASSPPRLQETQYF. The DNA of the CDR3 is TGTGCCAGCTCACCACCGAGACTTCAAGAGACCCAGTACTTC. The full variable domain, with the rest looked up from reference TRBV18 and TRBJ2-5, is NAGVMQNPRHLVRRRGQEARLRCSPMKGHSHVYWYRQLPEEGLKFMVYLQKENIIDESGMPKERFSAEFPKEGPSILRIQQVVRGDSAAYFCASSPPRLQETQYFGPGTRLLVL.

The chain joins TRBV19 to TRBJ2-1; no definite D call. V gave up 3 bases and J gave up 4 bases, with 13 bases separating them. CDR1 LNHDA and CDR2 SQIVND come from the germline V gene (reference sequence). CDR3 length: 15 residues. CDR3 residues: CASSMAVPGYNEQFF. CDR3 sequence (DNA): TGTGCCAGTAGTATGGCTGTGCCCGGTTACAATGAGCAGTTCTTC. The whole variable domain, filled in from reference TRBV19 and TRBJ2-1, reads DGGITQSPKYLFRKEGQNVTLSCEQNLNHDAMYWYRQDPGQGLRLIYYSQIVNDFQKGDIAEGYSVSREKKESFPLTVTSAQKNPTAFYLCASSMAVPGYNEQFFGPGTRLTVL.

V is TRBV10-1 and J is TRBJ2-2; D uncertain. This CDR3 has 12 residues. Trimming took 6 bases from V and 6 from J, leaving 8 bases between them. Germline CDR1 and CDR2: WNHNN and SYGVQD (reference sequence). CDR3 protein: CASSRKAGELFF. CDR3 in DNA: TGCGCCAGCAGCCGAAAGGCCGGGGAGCTGTTTTTT.

The rearrangement joins TRBV4-1 to TRBJ1-5; TRBD1 is a possible D gene (6 bases). The CDR3 consists of 19 residues. V was clipped by 4 bases and J by 2 bases, with 24 bases between them. Germline V gene data show CDR1 as MGHRA and CDR2 as YSYEKL. DNA for the CDR3: TGCGCCAGCAGCCGATCCGGGACATCGGCTGGTAATGGCAATCAGCCCCAGCATTTT. Protein sequence: CASSRSGTSAGNGNQPQHF.

Regarding this clone: The same CDR3 arises from other DNA sequences in this sample as well. The chain links TRBV9 to TRBJ2-5; D may match TRBD1 or TRBD2 (5 bases each). V was pared by 3 bases and J by 4 bases, with 10 bases between. This CDR3 has 13 residues. Per the germline V gene, CDR1 is SGDLS and CDR2 is YYNGEE. In DNA form, the CDR3 reads TGTGCCAGCAGCGGAGGGGTAGGAGAGACCCAGTACTTC. Translated: CASSGGVGETQYF.

The chain combines TRBV27 with TRBJ2-7; 7 positions match TRBD1. V trimming: 6 bases; J trimming: 3 bases; junction bases outside the gene matches: 11. The CDR3 length is 15 residues. Germline loops: CDR1 MNHEY, CDR2 SMNVEV (reference sequence). In DNA, the CDR3 is TGTGCCAGCAGAATCGGGGCAGGGGGAGTCTACGAGCAGTACTTC. Translated, it gives CASRIGAGGVYEQYF.

The rearrangement uses TRBV30 and TRBJ2-6; 10 bases align to TRBD2. The V gene's germline CDR1 is GTSNPN and CDR2 SVGIG (reference sequence). The CDR3 length is 16 residues. With V trimmed by 3 bases and J by 0 bases, 2 bases remained unmatched. The CDR3 DNA sequence: TGTGCCTGGAGCCTAGCGGGGGACTCTGGGGCCAACGTCCTGACTTTC. Translated: CAWSLAGDSGANVLTF.

The chain is built from TRBV19 and TRBJ1-1; weak D call: TRBD1 (5 bases). Trimming cost V 6 bases and J 14 bases, with 22 bases left between them. Germline V gene lookup returns CDR1 LNHDA and CDR2 SQIVND (reference sequence). This CDR3 has 13 residues. The CDR3 bases are TGTGCCAGTAGCATCATTGGGCCCTCCGGGGCATTCTTT. Protein: CASSIIGPSGAFF.

This chain joins TRBV27 and TRBJ2-7, with D possibly TRBD1 on 5 matching bases. The CDR3 runs 13 residues. Trimming left V 3 bases short and J 1 base short, with 7 bases between. CDR1 and CDR2 from the germline V gene are MNHEY and SMNVEV (reference sequence). CDR3 nucleotide sequence: TGTGCCAGCAGTTTCCACAGGTCCTACGAGCAGTACTTC. As protein: CASSFHRSYEQYF.

This chain uses TRBV27 with TRBJ2-3; possibly TRBD1 or TRBD2 for D (5 bases each). Looked up from germline, CDR1 is MNHEY and CDR2 is SMNVEV (reference sequence). Trimming removed 7 bases from V and 3 bases from J, with 23 bases in between. The CDR3 extends over 17 amino acids. The CDR3 DNA follows: TGTGCCAGCAACCCGATTAGGGGAACGGGACCGACAGATACGCAGTATTTT. Its protein is CASNPIRGTGPTDTQYF.

V usage is TRBV11-2 and J usage is TRBJ2-7; the match to TRBD2 covers 12 bases. CDR1 is SGHAT and CDR2 is FQNNGV in the germline V gene. V trimming: 2 bases; J trimming: 6 bases; junction bases outside the gene matches: 5. The CDR3 has 15 amino acids. CDR3 in amino acids: CASSLQLAGGSEQYF. CDR3 DNA sequence: TGTGCCAGCAGCTTACAACTAGCGGGAGGCTCCGAGCAGTACTTC.